The 9 T cell receptor beta chains presented below share a single source sample, sequenced in a study of cytomegalovirus exposure and HLA in healthy donors. Using immunoSEQ multiplex PCR, the repertoire was profiled, and TCRdb retains in-frame clones only, with some absent. The data contain some 130,000 clones, less than 90% of them singletons. Sequencing was carried out using PBMCs. The receptors here all came from a man between 18 and 35 years old in good health and CMV-seronegative.

This clone has only one observation. The J gene is TRBJ2-5, the V gene TRBV19; TRBD1 agrees at 7 bases. Trimming at V came to 9 bases and at J to 3 bases, leaving 7 bases not matched to a gene. Germline V lookup: CDR1 LNHDA, CDR2 SQIVND (reference sequence). The length of the CDR3 is 13 residues. The CDR3 sequence is CASAIDREETQYF. CDR3 sequence (DNA): TGTGCCAGCGCAATTGACAGGGAAGAGACCCAGTACTTC.

The rearrangement links TRBV6-1 to TRBJ1-1; D remains unclear. V was clipped by 1 base and J by 5 bases, with 8 bases between them. Germline loops: CDR1 MNHNS, CDR2 SASEGT. The CDR3 totals 13 residues. CDR3 protein: CASSEVRGTEAFF. CDR3 sequence (DNA): TGTGCCAGCAGTGAAGTACGCGGAACTGAAGCTTTCTTT.

V usage is TRBV15 and J usage is TRBJ2-3; weak D call: TRBD1 (6 bases). CDR3 length: 14 amino acids. Trimming stripped 1 base from V and 4 bases from J, with 9 bases between. Germline CDR1 LNHNV, CDR2 YYDKDF (reference sequence). This CDR3 is CATSRGQEADTQYF. The CDR3 DNA is TGTGCCACCAGCAGAGGACAGGAGGCAGATACGCAGTATTTT. The variable domain in full, completed from reference TRBV15 and TRBJ2-3, reads DAMVIQNPRYQVTQFGKPVTLSCSQTLNHNVMYWYQQKSSQAPKLLFHYYDKDFNNEADTPDNFQSRRPNTSFCFLDIRSPGLGDTAMYLCATSRGQEADTQYFGPGTRLTVL.

This clone was seen more than once but under ten times. V and J are TRBV9 and TRBJ1-5, with 7 bases lining up with TRBD1. The CDR3 is 14 residues long. Looked up from germline, CDR1 is SGDLS and CDR2 is YYNGEE. V shed 0 bases and J 6 bases; nucleotides not matched to a gene: 3. CDR3 sequence (DNA): TGTGCCAGCAGCGTAGGGGACAGAGGTCAGCCCCAGCATTTT. Protein sequence: CASSVGDRGQPQHF.

This clone was seen a handful of times. The identical CDR3 is also encoded by other nucleotide sequences in the sample. The chain combines TRBV7-9 with TRBJ1-2, with D unclear. The CDR3 has 14 amino acids. Trimming pared 0 bases from V and 2 bases from J, leaving 7 bases between. Germline V CDR1 and CDR2: SEHNR, FQNEAQ (reference sequence). This chain's CDR3 is CASSLASGNYGYTF. In nucleotides, the CDR3 is TGTGCCAGCAGCTTAGCATCGGGAAACTATGGCTACACCTTC. The whole variable domain, filled in from reference TRBV7-9 and TRBJ1-2, reads DTGVSQNPRHKITKRGQNVTFRCDPISEHNRLYWYRQTLGQGPEFLTYFQNEAQLEKSRLLSDRFSAERPKGSFSTLEIQRTEQGDSAMYLCASSLASGNYGYTFGSGTRLTVV.

This chain connects TRBV9 to TRBJ1-1; 8 nucleotides match TRBD1. Germline CDR1 is SGDLS and CDR2 is YYNGEE. The CDR3 consists of 16 residues. The junction had 15 bases not matched to a gene; V was cut back by 0 bases and J by 11 bases. The CDR3 sequence: CASSVEVGDRPFGAFF. The CDR3, as DNA: TGTGCCAGCAGCGTAGAGGTGGGGGACAGGCCCTTTGGGGCTTTCTTT.

In DNA, the CDR3 is TGTGCCAGCAGCATTAAACAGGGGTTGAACACCGGGGAGCTGTTTTTT. Its translation: CASSIKQGLNTGELFF. This rearrangement joins TRBV7-8 to TRBJ2-2; 7 bases match TRBD1. Germline V gene data show CDR1 as SGHVS and CDR2 as FQNEAQ. Trimming cost V 5 bases and J 1 base; bases outside gene matches: 7. The CDR3 consists of 16 residues.

The J gene is TRBJ2-7, the V gene TRBV15, with 11 bases that match TRBD1. V lost 5 bases, J lost 0 bases, and 12 bases stayed unmatched. Germline-derived CDR1 and CDR2 are LNHNV and YYDKDF (reference sequence). The CDR3 spans 18 residues. The DNA for the CDR3 is TGTGCCACCAGCTTGGACAGGGGGCGTAGCGGGCTCTCCTACGAGCAGTACTTC. This codes for CATSLDRGRSGLSYEQYF.

The rearrangement links TRBV5-1 to TRBJ2-7; 8 nucleotides line up with TRBD1. The germline V gene has CDR1 SGHRS and CDR2 YFSETQ. J was trimmed by 3 bases and V by 4 bases; bases with no gene match: 6. This CDR3 comprises 14 residues. The CDR3 DNA reads TGCGCCAGCAGCGTAAACAGGGGGAGCTACGAGCAGTACTTC. Protein sequence: CASSVNRGSYEQYF.